Following are 24 T cell receptor beta chains from one sample sequenced in a study of memory CD4+ T cells and cytomegalovirus serostatus. Single viable CD3+CD4+CD8-CD45RO+ cells were sorted as the memory CD4+ T cells. Libraries were prepared by immunoSEQ multiplex PCR; TCRdb keeps only in-frame clonotypes and omits some of them. The sample consists of some 53,000 clones, about 73% of them appearing once. Sequencing was carried out using memory CD4+ T cells from blood. Every receptor here comes from an adult in good health and CMV-seronegative.

The gene calls are TRBV18 and TRBJ2-3, with D hard to call. This CDR3 has 12 residues. CDR1 and CDR2 (germline): KGHSH, LQKENI. V was clipped by 4 bases and J by 1 base, with 3 bases between them. This CDR3 reads CASSRGTDTQYF. The CDR3 nucleotides are TGTGCCAGCTCACGGGGCACAGATACGCAGTATTTT.

The CDR3 is CSVSPHSGTRDYGYTF. For the CDR3, the DNA is TGCAGCGTTTCACCCCACTCAGGGACTCGGGACTATGGCTACACCTTC. This sequence joins TRBV29-1 and TRBJ1-2; D perhaps matches TRBD1 (5 bases). Germline assignment: CDR1 SQVTM and CDR2 ANQGSEA. V lost 5 bases, J lost 3 bases, and 22 bases lay in between. The CDR3 is made up of 16 amino acids.

The chain employs TRBV6-1 and TRBJ2-5; 9 bases agree with TRBD2. This CDR3 region has 19 residues. The trim removed 2 bases at V and 3 bases at J, leaving 16 bases unmatched. Germline CDR1 and CDR2: MNHNS and SASEGT. Here the CDR3 reads CASSELRALGGGAKETQYF. DNA for the CDR3: TGTGCCAGCAGTGAACTCCGGGCCCTCGGCGGGGGGGCCAAAGAGACCCAGTACTTC.

The rearrangement links TRBV27 to TRBJ2-6; D is unclear. Trimming shortened V by 1 base and J by 4 bases, and 8 bases separated the two germline ends. CDR1 and CDR2 (germline): MNHEY, SMNVEV (reference sequence). The CDR3 is 15 residues long. DNA of the CDR3: TGTGCCAGCAGTTTATATGGTTCCGGGGCCAACGTCCTGACTTTC. Amino acid sequence: CASSLYGSGANVLTF.

The chain combines TRBV7-8 with TRBJ2-3; possibly TRBD1 for D (6 bases). In germline, CDR1 is SGHVS, CDR2 FQNEAQ. The germline V and J ends were trimmed by 8 bases and 6 bases, with 15 bases remaining between them. CDR3 length equals 13 residues. CDR3 in DNA: TGTGCCAGCTGCAGGGGTATGTCGGATACGCAGTATTTT. Amino acids: CASCRGMSDTQYF.

This clone was seen more than once but under ten times. One end of the junction does not line up with germline, which may come from a read error. This chain links TRBV27 with TRBJ1-1; D is undetermined. The CDR3 loop spans 12 amino acids. The V gene's germline CDR1 is MNHEY and CDR2 SMNVEV (reference sequence). CDR3 sequence: CASSRIRETQLF. DNA of the CDR3: TGTGCCAGCAGCCGGATAAGGGAAACACAACTATTT.

The chain employs TRBV10-3 and TRBJ1-2; TRBD1 matches at 9 bases. This CDR3 has 16 amino acids. V lost 7 bases to trimming and J lost 4 bases; unmatched junction nucleotides: 13. Looked up from germline, CDR1 is ENHRY and CDR2 is SYGVKD. CDR3 loop: CAITPGQGRPPYGYTF. For the CDR3, the DNA is TGTGCCATCACTCCGGGACAGGGTAGGCCGCCCTATGGCTACACCTTC.

The V call is TRBV7-3, the J call TRBJ2-5; no reliable D call. Per germline, CDR1 SGHTA and CDR2 FQGTGA. CDR3 length equals 13 residues. Trimming pared 1 base from V and 1 base from J, leaving 4 bases between. The CDR3 reads CASSLIRQETQYF. In nucleotides, the CDR3 is TGTGCCAGCAGCTTAATACGCCAAGAGACCCAGTACTTC.

This rearrangement joins TRBV6-5 to TRBJ1-6; no firm D call. CDR1 MNHEY and CDR2 SVGAGI come from the germline V gene. The CDR3 runs to 13 residues. V was trimmed by 0 bases and J by 6 bases, leaving 3 bases between them. CDR3 amino acids: CASSYSTNSPLHF. CDR3 nucleotides: TGTGCCAGCAGTTACTCCACTAATTCACCCCTCCACTTT.

The CDR3 loop is CASTQGAGLNQPQHF. In nucleotides, the CDR3 is TGTGCCAGCACTCAAGGGGCGGGACTCAATCAGCCCCAGCATTTT. This sequence joins TRBV28 and TRBJ1-5; a weak D match, TRBD1 (5 bases). The CDR3 runs 15 residues. The germline V gene encodes CDR1 MDHEN and CDR2 SYDVKM. V was trimmed by 7 bases and J by 3 bases, leaving 16 bases between them.

V usage is TRBV6-6 and J usage is TRBJ2-7; TRBD2 matches 11 bases. The CDR3 length is 15 residues. The germline V gene encodes CDR1 MNHNY and CDR2 SVGAGI (reference sequence). After removal of 5 bases from V and 4 bases from J, the junction contained 7 bases not matched to a gene. The DNA of the CDR3 is TGTGCCAGCAGTGACCCTAGCGGGGGGTTTTACGAGCAGTACTTC. It codes for CASSDPSGGFYEQYF.

The chain links TRBV5-1 to TRBJ2-2; perhaps TRBD2 as D (6 bases). CDR3 length: 16 amino acids. Trimming took 4 bases from V and 0 from J, leaving 13 bases between them. CDR1 SGHRS and CDR2 YFSETQ come from the germline V gene. The CDR3: CASSPLPGANTGELFF. The CDR3 DNA is TGCGCCAGCAGCCCCCTTCCGGGGGCGAACACCGGGGAGCTGTTTTTT. Full variable domain (remainder filled in from reference TRBV5-1 and TRBJ2-2): KAGVTQTPRYLIKTRGQQVTLSCSPISGHRSVSWYQQTPGQGLQFLFEYFSETQRNKGNFPGRFSGRQFSNSRSEMNVSTLELGDSALYLCASSPLPGANTGELFFGEGSRLTVL.

The chain is built from TRBV7-2 and TRBJ2-7; TRBD2 agrees at 7 bases. The J segment lost 5 bases and the V segment lost 6 bases, leaving 4 bases of the junction unmatched. There are 12 residues in the CDR3. Per the germline V gene, CDR1 is SGHTA and CDR2 is FQGNSA. The CDR3: CASRRAGDEQYF. The DNA of the CDR3 is TGTGCCAGCAGGAGGGCGGGGGACGAGCAGTACTTC.

This rearrangement joins TRBV12-5 to TRBJ2-3; D gene unclear. This CDR3 spans 15 amino acids. V was trimmed by 6 bases and J by 2 bases, leaving 15 bases between them. The V gene's germline CDR1 is LGHNT and CDR2 FRNRAP. The CDR3 reads CASGPVVGNTDTQYF. CDR3 nucleotide sequence: TGTGCTAGTGGACCAGTGGTAGGCAACACAGATACGCAGTATTTT.

The genes are TRBV4-2 and TRBJ2-3; a weak D match, TRBD1 (5 bases). Germline lookup yields CDR1 LGHNA and CDR2 YNFKEQ. The germline V and J ends were trimmed by 1 base and 1 base, with 12 bases remaining between them. The CDR3 covers 16 residues. CDR3 DNA: TGTGCCAGCAGCCAAGTGCAGGGATCAGGCACAGATACGCAGTATTTT. This codes for CASSQVQGSGTDTQYF.

CDR3 in DNA: TGTGCCAGCAGGTACCTTACCGCAGGGACTGAAGCTTTCTTT. This gives the protein CASRYLTAGTEAFF. The genes are TRBV5-4 and TRBJ1-1, with D possibly matching TRBD1 (5 bases). Trimming took 5 bases from V and 5 from J, leaving 16 bases between them. The CDR3 contains 14 residues. Per the germline V gene, CDR1 is SGHNT and CDR2 is YYREEE (reference sequence).

This clone occurred a few times. The chain carries TRBV2 and TRBJ1-1; TRBD1 matches at 7 bases. CDR3 length: 15 amino acids. Per the germline V gene, CDR1 is SNHLY and CDR2 is FYNNEI. J lost 2 bases, V lost 4 bases, and 7 bases had no gene match. The CDR3 DNA reads TGTGCCAGCAGTGTTGCGGCAGGGGGAAACACTGAAGCTTTCTTT. Amino acid sequence: CASSVAAGGNTEAFF.

The chain has TRBV7-9 and TRBJ1-2; 7 positions agree with TRBD1. V shed 4 bases, J shed 13 bases, and the junction held 9 bases outside the gene matches. Germline V gene data show CDR1 as SEHNR and CDR2 as FQNEAQ (reference sequence). The CDR3 totals 12 residues. The CDR3 nucleotides are TGTGCCAGCAGCTCCTCGACAGGGTTGGTCACCTTC. Translating gives CASSSSTGLVTF.

The rearrangement links TRBV9 to TRBJ1-2; 8 positions match TRBD1. With V trimmed by 3 bases and J by 4 bases, 14 bases remained unmatched. Germline CDR1 SGDLS, CDR2 YYNGEE. This CDR3 has 17 residues. DNA of the CDR3: TGTGCCAGCAGCGCGGACGGACAGGGTCGGGCTGGCTATGGCTACACCTTC. Amino acids: CASSADGQGRAGYGYTF.

V gene TRBV9 combines with J gene TRBJ2-2, with D possibly being TRBD2 (6 bases). The CDR3 is 19 amino acids. CDR1 is SGDLS, CDR2 YYNGEE, per germline. V lost 4 bases to trimming and J lost 3 bases, with 25 bases between them. In nucleotides, the CDR3 is TGTGCCAGCAGCCCCATATTAACCGGGACGGGGACTCACACCGGGGAGCTGTTTTTT. It specifies CASSPILTGTGTHTGELFF.

This clone was seen many times. V usage is TRBV2 and J usage is TRBJ2-7, with 12 bases identical to TRBD1. The CDR3 runs 17 residues. V shed 2 bases, J shed 7 bases, and the junction held 12 bases outside the gene matches. Germline loops: CDR1 SNHLY, CDR2 FYNNEI. As DNA, the CDR3 is TGTGCCAGCAGTGAATCGGGGCCGGGACAGGGGGCGTCGGAGCAGTACTTC. It codes for CASSESGPGQGASEQYF.

V and J are TRBV5-5 and TRBJ1-1, with a weak D call TRBD1 (5 bases). V shed 4 bases and J shed 4 bases, with 17 bases lying between them. This CDR3 is built from 15 residues. Looked up from germline, CDR1 is SGHKS and CDR2 is YYEKEE (reference sequence). The CDR3: CASSTSGWEATEAFF. The CDR3 nucleotides read TGTGCCAGCAGCACGTCAGGGTGGGAGGCCACTGAAGCTTTCTTT.

This clone was counted only a few times. The V gene is TRBV2, the J gene TRBJ1-2, with D perhaps matching TRBD1 (6 bases). Germline V lookup: CDR1 SNHLY, CDR2 FYNNEI. The CDR3 is made up of 12 amino acids. DNA for the CDR3: TGTGGGAAGGGGGTACTATCGGGTGGCTACACCTTC. As protein: CGKGVLSGGYTF.

The chain is built from TRBV6-1 and TRBJ2-7, with D unresolved. V shed 6 bases and J shed 0 bases, with 6 bases lying between them. CDR3 length: 12 amino acids. Germline assignment: CDR1 MNHNS and CDR2 SASEGT. The CDR3 coding sequence is TGTGCCAGCAGGGGCCACTCCTACGAGCAGTACTTC. Translating it yields CASRGHSYEQYF.